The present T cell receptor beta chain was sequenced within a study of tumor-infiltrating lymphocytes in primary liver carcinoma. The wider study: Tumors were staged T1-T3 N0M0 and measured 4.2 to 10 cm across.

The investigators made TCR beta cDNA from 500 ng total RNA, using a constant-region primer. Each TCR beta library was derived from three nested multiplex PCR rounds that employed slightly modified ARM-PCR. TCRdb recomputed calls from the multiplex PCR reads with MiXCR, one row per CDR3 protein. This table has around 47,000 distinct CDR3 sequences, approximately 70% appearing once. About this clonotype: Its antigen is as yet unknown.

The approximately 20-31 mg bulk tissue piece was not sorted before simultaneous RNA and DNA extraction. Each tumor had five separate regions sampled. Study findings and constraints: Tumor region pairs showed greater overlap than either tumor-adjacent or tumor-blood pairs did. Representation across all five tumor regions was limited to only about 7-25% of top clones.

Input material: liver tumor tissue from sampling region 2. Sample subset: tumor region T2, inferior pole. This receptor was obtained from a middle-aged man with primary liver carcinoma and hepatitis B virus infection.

CDR3 sequence reads: CASNHGYNEQFF. The CDR3 region has the DNA TGCGCCAGCAACCACGGGTATAATGAGCAGTTCTTC. The chain carries TRBV10-2 and TRBJ2-1; D is unclear. CDR1 is WSHSY and CDR2 is SAAADI in the germline V gene. This CDR3 is 12 amino acids long. V was pared by 7 bases and J by 7 bases, with 11 bases between.